The clone carrying this T cell receptor (beta chain) was recorded once. A much larger clonotype is one base distant, so this may be a read error. The CDR3 loop spans 12 amino acids. The data originate from a study of blood T cells in healthy people across ages. Together with a sample-barcoded 5' primer, a J-beta primer mix was included in a second PCR lasting about 7 to 11 cycles. TCRdb re-called the 5' RACE reads through MiXCR, storing one row per CDR3 protein. Here the sample spans almost 1 million distinct CDR3 sequences, approximately 50% being singletons. The receptor's source is a woman aged 60-75 years in good health. The source material was blood. The J gene is TRBJ2-7, the V gene TRBV12-3 or TRBV12-4; D tentatively fits TRBD1 or TRBD2 (5 bases each). TRBJ2-5 explains the end of the DNA better; the J call may be wrong. The CDR3 DNA follows: TGTGCCAGCAGGAGGGACGGAGAGACCCAGTACTTC. Amino acid sequence: CASRRDGETQYF.